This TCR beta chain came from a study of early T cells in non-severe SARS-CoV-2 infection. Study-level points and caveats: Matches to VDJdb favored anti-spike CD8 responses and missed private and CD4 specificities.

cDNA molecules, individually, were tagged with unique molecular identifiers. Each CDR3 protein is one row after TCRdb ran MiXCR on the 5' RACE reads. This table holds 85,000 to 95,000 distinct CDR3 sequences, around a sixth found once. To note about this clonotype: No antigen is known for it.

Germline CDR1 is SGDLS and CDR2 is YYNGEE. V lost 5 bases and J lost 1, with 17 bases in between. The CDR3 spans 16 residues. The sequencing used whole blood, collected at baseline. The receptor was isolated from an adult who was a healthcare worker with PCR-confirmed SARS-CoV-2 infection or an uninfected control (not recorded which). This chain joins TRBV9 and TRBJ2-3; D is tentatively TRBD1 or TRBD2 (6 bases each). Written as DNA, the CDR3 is TGTGCCAGCAGTGCGGGAACAGGGAGTGGCACAGATACGCAGTATTTT. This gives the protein CASSAGTGSGTDTQYF.